Included here is one T cell receptor (beta chain) sequence, with context. What it binds is unknown. The CDR3 extends over 12 amino acids. The V end was cut by 8 bases, the J end by 0 bases, with 8 bases between. CDR1 is MNHEY and CDR2 is SVGAGI in the germline V gene. TCR beta was sequenced from blood CD8+ and CD4+ T cells. It was negative isolation that provided the CD8+ and CD4+ T cells, whereas TEMRA cells were enriched by FACS. This sample is part of a study of CD8 T cells in Susac syndrome. Study observations and caveats: TCR sequencing and HLA analysis covered a relatively small number of individuals.

The RNA input was roughly 0.5 to 1 ug, and it was reverse transcribed with random hexamers. An immunoSEQ multiplex PCR amplified TCR beta CDR3 over 54 Vbeta and 13 Jbeta. A single record per CDR3 protein comes from TCRdb applying MiXCR to the immunoSEQ multiplex PCR reads. The repertoire has some 200,000 distinct CDR3 sequences, 92% of them found once; the top ten carry about 0.12%. Sequencing input: CD8+ T cells from PBMCs. The V and J genes are TRBV6-5 and TRBJ2-7, with no clear D. The sequence was collected from a human donor with multiple sclerosis. The CDR3 bases are TGTGCCAGCGTTTCAGGCTCCTACGAGCAGTACTTC. Translated, it gives CASVSGSYEQYF.